Listed below are T cell receptor beta chains from one sample, sequenced in a study of chemoradiotherapy in HPV16-positive cancers. TCRdb's table, derived via immunoSEQ multiplex PCR, lists solely in-frame clones and lacks some. This table holds some 1,300 clones, roughly 80% found once. The source was tumor tissue, collected from a patient who underwent chemoradiotherapy. Receptors originate from a human donor with HPV-associated anogenital cancer. The CDR3 runs from the conserved cysteine through the conserved F or W. Fields, in order: V gene, D gene, CDR3 protein. A D gene is named only where the DNA matches it firmly.

>TRBV20-1|.
CSARGSYGYTF
>TRBV19|.
CASSIEDTYEQYF
>TRBV6-1|.
CASSEWGNIQYF
>TRBV29-1|.
CSVDVTGSGANVLTF
>TRBV30|.
CAWSKVGFRTGELFF
>TRBV5-1|.
CASSPRTAASSSTDTQYF
>TRBV25-1|.
CASRRGDQETQYF
>TRBV9|TRBD1
CASSPRTGALSYNEQFF
>TRBV15|.
CATSRDRDSNQPQHF
>TRBV12-2|.
CASRLGTKTGNPSGNTIYF
>TRBV5-6|.
CASSSLPDSGYTDTQYF
>TRBV5-1|.
CASTLGLGDVGELFF
>TRBV23-1|.
CASRGGYTEAFF
>TRBV7-6|.
CASSLIEDTQYF
>TRBV6-1|TRBD1
CASSEGTGDTGELFF
>TRBV28|.
CASKTGIGYTF
>TRBV2|.
CASGGRGTDTQYF
>TRBV9|.
CASSPSGTSTYNEQFF
>TRBV7-6|.
CASSLMMQDMNTEAFF
>TRBV14|.
CASRGPSSYNEQFF
>TRBV5-1|TRBD1
CASSRGQGNTEAFF
>TRBV14|TRBD2
CASSQDTGLAGFNEQFF
>TRBV25-1|TRBD1
CASSEAGTGNTGELFF
>TRBV6-1|TRBD2
CASSASSGGADEQFF
>TRBV18|.
CASSRTGTVHNEQFF
>TRBV5-1|TRBD1
CASSPGTVQETQYF
>TRBV11-1|TRBD1
CASSFGPGQGASNEQFF
>TRBV27|.
CASSLSVSSYNSPLHF
>TRBV5-1|.
CASSLGESGNTIYF
>TRBV11-2|TRBD1
CASSLTGRGQGYTF
>TRBV5-1|.
CASSFSRGGPGANVLTF
>TRBV19|.
CASTKRSSLGQPQHF
>TRBV7-8|TRBD2
CASSSTGLAGPGELFF
>TRBV2|.
CARAGVKTLESPLHF
>TRBV18|.
CASSPSGANVLTF
>TRBV6-6|.
CASSYDFGGTETQYF
>TRBV29-1|.
CSYSVPRGSNEQFF
>TRBV7-9|.
CASSLDVVGGNTGELFF
>TRBV4-1|TRBD1
CASSQDRGRQPQHF
>TRBV5-5|.
CASTLMGGRGTDTQYF
>TRBV2|TRBD2
CASSEGILAGGIGAYNEQFF
>TRBV7-9|TRBD1
CASSNRGVLRNTEAFF
>TRBV4-2|.
CASSQDLGAVTDTQYF
>TRBV18|TRBD1
CASSPKGQSAFF
>TRBV14|.
CASSPLTHSNTEAFF
>TRBV25-1|TRBD1
CASSDRDRGETGELFF
>TRBV5-1|.
CASSLGPNTEAFF
>TRBV27|.
CASSLSAGNWELFF
>TRBV7-9|TRBD1
CASSRTGADTQYF